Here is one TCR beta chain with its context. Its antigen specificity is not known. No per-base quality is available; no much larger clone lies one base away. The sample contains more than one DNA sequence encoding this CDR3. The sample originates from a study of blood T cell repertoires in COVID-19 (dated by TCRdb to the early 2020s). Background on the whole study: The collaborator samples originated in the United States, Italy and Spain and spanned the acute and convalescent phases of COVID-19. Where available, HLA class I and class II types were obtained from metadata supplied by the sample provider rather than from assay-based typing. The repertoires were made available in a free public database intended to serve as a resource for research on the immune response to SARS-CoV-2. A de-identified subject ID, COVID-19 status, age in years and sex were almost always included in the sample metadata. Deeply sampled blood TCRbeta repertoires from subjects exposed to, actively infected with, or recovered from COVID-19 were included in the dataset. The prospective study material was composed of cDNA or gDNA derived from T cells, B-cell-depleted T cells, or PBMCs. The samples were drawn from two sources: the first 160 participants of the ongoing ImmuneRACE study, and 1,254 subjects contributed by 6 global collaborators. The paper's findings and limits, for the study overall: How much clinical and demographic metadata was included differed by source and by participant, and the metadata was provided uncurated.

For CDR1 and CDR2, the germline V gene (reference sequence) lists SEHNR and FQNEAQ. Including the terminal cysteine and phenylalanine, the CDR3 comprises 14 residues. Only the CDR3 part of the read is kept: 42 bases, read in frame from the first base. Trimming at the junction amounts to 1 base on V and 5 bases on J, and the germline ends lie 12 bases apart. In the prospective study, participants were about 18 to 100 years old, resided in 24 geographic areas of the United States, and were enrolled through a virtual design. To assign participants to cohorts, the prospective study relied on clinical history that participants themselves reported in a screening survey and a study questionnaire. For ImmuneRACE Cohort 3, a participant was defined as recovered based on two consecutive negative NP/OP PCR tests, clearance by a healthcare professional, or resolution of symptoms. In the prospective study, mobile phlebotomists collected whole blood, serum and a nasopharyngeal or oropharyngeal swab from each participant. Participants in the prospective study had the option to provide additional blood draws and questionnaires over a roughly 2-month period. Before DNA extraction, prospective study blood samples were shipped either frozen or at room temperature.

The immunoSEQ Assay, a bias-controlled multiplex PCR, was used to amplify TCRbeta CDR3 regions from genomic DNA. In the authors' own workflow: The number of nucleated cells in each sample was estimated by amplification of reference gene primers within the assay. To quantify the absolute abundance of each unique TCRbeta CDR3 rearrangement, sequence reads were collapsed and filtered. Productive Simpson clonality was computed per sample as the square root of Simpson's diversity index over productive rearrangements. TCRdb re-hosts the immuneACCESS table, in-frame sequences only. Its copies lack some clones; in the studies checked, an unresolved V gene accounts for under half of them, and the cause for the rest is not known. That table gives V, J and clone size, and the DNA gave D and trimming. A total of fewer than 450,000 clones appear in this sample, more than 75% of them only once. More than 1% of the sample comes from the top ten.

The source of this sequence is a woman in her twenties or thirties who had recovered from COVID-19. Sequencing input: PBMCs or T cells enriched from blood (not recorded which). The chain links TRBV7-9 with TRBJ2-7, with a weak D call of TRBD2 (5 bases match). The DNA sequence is TGTGCCAGCAGCTTAGGTACGGGGATCCACGAGCAGTACTTC. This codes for CASSLGTGIHEQYF.